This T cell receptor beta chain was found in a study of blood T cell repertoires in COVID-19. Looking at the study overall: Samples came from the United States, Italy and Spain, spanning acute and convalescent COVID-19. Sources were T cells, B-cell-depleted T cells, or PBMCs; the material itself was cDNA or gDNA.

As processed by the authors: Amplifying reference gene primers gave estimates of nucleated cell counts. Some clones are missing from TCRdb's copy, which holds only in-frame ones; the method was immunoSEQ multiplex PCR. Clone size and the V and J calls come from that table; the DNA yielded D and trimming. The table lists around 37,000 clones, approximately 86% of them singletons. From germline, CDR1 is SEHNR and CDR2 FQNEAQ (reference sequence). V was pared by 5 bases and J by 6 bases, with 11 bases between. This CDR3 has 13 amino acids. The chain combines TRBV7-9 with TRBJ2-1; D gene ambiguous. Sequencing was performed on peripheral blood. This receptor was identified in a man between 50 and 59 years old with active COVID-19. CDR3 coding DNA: TGTGCCAGCAGCCGGGTTGGCTCCAATGAGCAGTTCTTC. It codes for CASSRVGSNEQFF.